The 13 T cell receptor beta chains in this list originate from one sample, sequenced in a study of blood T cell repertoires in COVID-19. Sequenced by immunoSEQ multiplex PCR; TCRdb stores in-frame clones only, minus some. The data show 100,000 to 110,000 clones, approximately 80% seen once. Sequencing was carried out using peripheral blood. The receptors here all came from a man in his 70s with active or convalescent COVID-19.

V is TRBV28 and J is TRBJ2-5; 8 bases match TRBD1. Germline V lookup: CDR1 MDHEN, CDR2 SYDVKM. V was pared by 6 bases and J by 4 bases, with 1 base of the junction left unmatched. CDR3 length equals 12 residues. The CDR3 region has the DNA TGTGCCAGCAGCGGACAGGGAGAGACCCAGTACTTC. Translation: CASSGQGETQYF.

The chain employs TRBV5-4 and TRBJ1-3; TRBD1 matches at 7 bases. CDR3 length: 15 residues. The junction had 5 bases not matched to a gene; V was cut back by 5 bases and J by 0 bases. Germline V gene lookup returns CDR1 SGHNT and CDR2 YYREEE (reference sequence). In DNA, the CDR3 is TGTGCCAGCAGTCAAGGGACAGACTCTGGAAACACCATATATTTT. The encoded protein is CASSQGTDSGNTIYF.

The J gene is TRBJ2-7, the V gene TRBV28; D not resolved. The CDR3 loop spans 14 amino acids. V lost 3 bases and J 0 bases, leaving 9 bases between the germline ends. Germline V gives CDR1 MDHEN, CDR2 SYDVKM. The CDR3 loop reads CASSFLLSSYEQYF. CDR3 nucleotides: TGTGCCAGCAGTTTCCTCCTAAGCTCCTACGAGCAGTACTTC.

The chain combines TRBV7-2 with TRBJ1-6, with 11 bases that match TRBD1. The CDR3 is 16 amino acids. In germline, CDR1 is SGHTA, CDR2 FQGNSA. Germline trimming cut 2 bases from V and 9 bases from J; bases unmatched to any gene: 6. This CDR3 is CASSLSKGTGGSPLHF. The CDR3 nucleotides are TGTGCCAGCAGCTTATCGAAGGGGACAGGGGGTTCACCCCTCCACTTT. Full variable domain (rest looked up from reference TRBV7-2 and TRBJ1-6): GAGVSQSPSNKVTEKGKDVELRCDPISGHTALYWYRQSLGQGLEFLIYFQGNSAPDKSGLPSDRFSAERTGGSVSTLTIQRTQQEDSAVYLCASSLSKGTGGSPLHFGNGTRLTVT.

Of note for this clone: Since a much larger clone is just one base distant, this may be a read error. Other DNA sequences in the same sample also yield this CDR3. V gene TRBV28 combines with J gene TRBJ1-4; TRBD1 aligns across 7 bases. The CDR3 is made up of 17 amino acids. The V gene's germline CDR1 is MDHEN and CDR2 SYDVKM. CDR3 DNA: TGTGCCAGCAGCCCGAGGGACCACAGGGGCATCGATGAAAAATTGTTTTTT. This encodes CASSPRDHRGIDEKLFF. Full variable domain (outside the CDR3, taken from reference TRBV28 and TRBJ1-4): DVKVTQSSRYLVKRTGEKVFLECVQDMDHENMFWYRQDPGLGLRLIYFSYDVKMKEKGDIPEGYSVSREKKERFSLILESASTNQTSMYLCASSPRDHRGIDEKLFFGSGTQLSVL.

The J gene is TRBJ2-3, the V gene TRBV7-8, with a weak D call TRBD1 (5 bases). Germline V gives CDR1 SGHVS, CDR2 FQNEAQ. The CDR3 spans 15 residues. Trimming left V 5 bases short and J 4 bases short, with 16 bases between. The CDR3 sequence: CASSPDGASADTQYF. CDR3 coding DNA: TGTGCCAGCAGCCCAGATGGGGCCTCGGCAGATACGCAGTATTTT.

The rearrangement uses TRBV10-3 and TRBJ1-1; D perhaps matches TRBD1 (5 bases). Germline-derived CDR1 and CDR2 are ENHRY and SYGVKD. The ends were cut back, 3 bases at V and 2 bases at J, with 16 bases in the middle. CDR3 length: 16 residues. In DNA, the CDR3 is TGTGCCATCAGTGATATATACGGGGGAGGTAACACTGAAGCTTTCTTT. This translates into CAISDIYGGGNTEAFF.

The chain has TRBV19 and TRBJ1-5; D remains ambiguous. Per germline, CDR1 LNHDA and CDR2 SQIVND (reference sequence). The CDR3 is 13 residues long. With 8 bases removed from V and 2 bases from J, the gap between germline ends came to 10 bases. CDR3 amino acids: CASQSMGNQPQHF. The CDR3 bases are TGTGCCAGTCAGTCGATGGGCAATCAGCCCCAGCATTTT. Looking up the rest from reference TRBV19 and TRBJ1-5 gives the full variable domain: DGGITQSPKYLFRKEGQNVTLSCEQNLNHDAMYWYRQDPGQGLRLIYYSQIVNDFQKGDIAEGYSVSREKKESFPLTVTSAQKNPTAFYLCASQSMGNQPQHFGDGTRLSIL.

The chain has TRBV25-1 and TRBJ1-1; D is possibly TRBD1 (6 bases). V was cut by 4 bases and J by 1 base, with 16 bases left in between. The V gene's germline CDR1 is MGHDK and CDR2 SYGVNS. CDR3 length: 16 amino acids. The CDR3 sequence: CASSVAGVGPNTEAFF. The CDR3 bases are TGTGCCAGCAGTGTGGCAGGGGTGGGCCCGAACACTGAAGCTTTCTTT.

V is TRBV7-8 and J is TRBJ2-3, with 16 bases fitting TRBD2. V lost 6 bases to trimming and J lost 5 bases; unmatched junction nucleotides: 5. In germline, CDR1 is SGHVS, CDR2 FQNEAQ. There are 16 residues in the CDR3. CDR3 nucleotide sequence: TGTGCCAGCAGACAGGGACTAGCGGGAGGGAGAGATACGCAGTATTTT. Translation gives CASRQGLAGGRDTQYF.

This clone showed up just once. This chain uses TRBV4-3 with TRBJ2-7, with 11 bases aligning to TRBD2. J lost 3 bases, V lost 5 bases, and 9 bases had no gene match. This CDR3 contains 16 residues. The germline CDR1 and CDR2 sequences are LGHNA and YSLEER. CDR3 amino acids: CASSSSGTSGYYEQYF. The DNA of the CDR3 is TGCGCCAGCAGCTCGAGCGGGACTAGCGGTTACTACGAGCAGTACTTC.

CDR3 sequence (DNA): TGTGCCAGCAGCTTAGGACAGGGAAACTATGGCTACACCTTC. Its protein product is CASSLGQGNYGYTF. The chain has TRBV5-6 and TRBJ1-2, with 8 bases aligning to TRBD1. This CDR3 has 14 amino acids. Germline values: CDR1 SGHDT, CDR2 YYEEEE. V lost 2 bases to trimming and J lost 2 bases; unmatched junction nucleotides: 2.

DNA for the CDR3: TGTGCCAGTGCCCAGACTGACAATGAGCAGTTCTTC. Encoded protein: CASAQTDNEQFF. V gene TRBV19 combines with J gene TRBJ2-1; no definite D call. This CDR3 spans 12 amino acids. V was trimmed by 8 bases and J by 5 bases, leaving 10 bases between them. Germline loops: CDR1 LNHDA, CDR2 SQIVND (reference sequence).